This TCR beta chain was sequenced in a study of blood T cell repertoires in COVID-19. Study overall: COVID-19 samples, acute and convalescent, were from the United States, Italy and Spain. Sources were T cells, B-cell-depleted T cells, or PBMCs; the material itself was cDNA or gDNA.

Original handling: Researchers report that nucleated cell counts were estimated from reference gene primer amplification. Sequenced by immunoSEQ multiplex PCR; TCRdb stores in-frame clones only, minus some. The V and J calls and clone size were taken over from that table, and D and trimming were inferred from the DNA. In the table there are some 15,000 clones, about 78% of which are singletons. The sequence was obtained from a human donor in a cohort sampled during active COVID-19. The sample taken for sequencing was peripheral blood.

This CDR3 reads CASSSAVNTEAFF. Here the CDR3 DNA reads TGTGCCAGCAGTTCCGCAGTAAACACTGAAGCTTTCTTT. The chain combines TRBV27 with TRBJ1-1; no clear D gene. V lost 4 bases and J 2 bases, leaving 8 bases between the germline ends. CDR3 length: 13 amino acids. The V gene's germline CDR1 is MNHEY and CDR2 SMNVEV (reference sequence).